Listed here are 6 T cell receptor beta chains from one sample, sequenced in a study of CD8 T cells in ankylosing spondylitis. MiXCR, run by TCRdb on the 5' RACE reads, gives a single entry per CDR3 protein. The sample includes under 150,000 distinct CDR3 sequences, 9.3% of them seen just once. The material sequenced was blood, either unsorted or a sorted T cell fraction (not recorded which). These receptor sequences come from a male donor with ankylosing spondylitis or in good health (not recorded which).

This clonotype came up many times. The rearrangement joins TRBV20-1 to TRBJ2-7; unclear D gene. CDR1 and CDR2 from the germline V gene are DFQATT and SNEGSKA (reference sequence). The CDR3 sequence is 14 residues long. V lost 3 bases, J lost 0 bases, and 12 bases lay in between. The CDR3 DNA sequence: TGCAGTGCTAGCCCTCTCGTTAGCTCCTACGAGCAGTACTTC. It codes for CSASPLVSSYEQYF.

This clonotype was counted ten times or more. One end of the junction fails to match germline, which may point to a read error. V usage is TRBV7-2 and J usage is TRBJ2-3; TRBD2 matches 8 bases. Germline V lookup: CDR1 SGHTA, CDR2 FQGNSA. The CDR3 sequence is 15 residues long. This chain's CDR3 is CASSFTSGTTDTQYF. CDR3 nucleotide sequence: TGCGCCAGCAGCTTTACTAGCGGAACCACAGATACGCAGTATTTT.

The chain links TRBV29-1 to TRBJ2-3, with D perhaps being TRBD1 or TRBD2 (5 bases each). Trimming cost V 3 bases and J 0 bases, with 16 bases left between them. Per germline, CDR1 SQVTM and CDR2 ANQGSEA. The CDR3 length is 16 residues. CDR3 nucleotide sequence: TGCAGCGTTGACGGGGCTGATAGGGGTAGCACAGATACGCAGTATTTT. It is translated as CSVDGADRGSTDTQYF.

This clonotype came up many times. This chain uses TRBV4-2 with TRBJ1-6; 7 bases align to TRBD1. Per the germline V gene, CDR1 is LGHNA and CDR2 is YNFKEQ. The V segment lost 1 base and the J segment 1 base; nucleotides outside the gene matches: 1. This CDR3 region has 16 residues. The CDR3 DNA sequence: TGTGCCAGCAGCCAAGCAGGGGGATCCTATAATTCACCCCTCCACTTT. It translates to CASSQAGGSYNSPLHF.

A few counts support this clonotype. The V gene is TRBV27, the J gene TRBJ2-6, with no clear D. Germline V gene sequence: CDR1 MNHEY, CDR2 SMNVEV (reference sequence). The CDR3 runs 18 residues. The V and J ends lost 1 base and 0 bases respectively, with 13 bases between them. CDR3 DNA sequence: TGTGCCAGCAGTTTATTTGCGGTTCAAAGCTCTGGGGCCAACGTCCTGACTTTC. This gives the protein CASSLFAVQSSGANVLTF. The complete variable domain, with remaining parts taken from reference TRBV27 and TRBJ2-6, reads EAQVTQNPRYLITVTGKKLTVTCSQNMNHEYMSWYRQDPGLGLRQIYYSMNVEVTDKGDVPEGYKVSRKEKRNFPLILESPSPNQTSLYFCASSLFAVQSSGANVLTFGAGSRLTVL.

The table lists this clonotype with many counts. This chain joins TRBV7-9 and TRBJ1-2; 8 bases are a match to TRBD1. The CDR3 sequence is 14 residues long. Unmatched junction bases numbered 15, after V lost 4 bases and J lost 14 bases. Germline CDR1 reads SEHNR; CDR2 reads FQNEAQ (reference sequence). The CDR3 DNA follows: TGTGCCAGCAGCTCCGCTCGGCAGGGGGCCCGTTTAACCTTC. Its protein is CASSSARQGARLTF.